A selection of T cell receptor beta chains follows, all from one sample in a study of Ad26.COV2.S vaccination and SARS-CoV-2 variants. Clones were read by immunoSEQ multiplex PCR, and TCRdb kept only the in-frame ones, dropping some. Of about 320,000 clones in the sample, around 81% were seen once. Here the sequenced sample was peripheral blood, taken in a trial of Ad26.COV2.S vaccine versus placebo. The receptors shown here come from a person aged 18-60 years who received the Ad26.COV2.S COVID-19 vaccine or a placebo. CDR3s include the opening cysteine and the closing phenylalanine or tryptophan. A D gene is named only where the DNA matches it firmly. The size entry is marked missing in some rows and otherwise reads once, few, many or a size class.

-	TRBV7-8	-	TRBJ2-3	TGTGCCAGCAGCTTAGGTGCAGCAGGGGTTTTCACAGATACGCAGTATTTT	CASSLGAAGVFTDTQYF
-	TRBV12-3/TRBV12-4	-	TRBJ2-7	TGTGCCAGCAGTTACTCCTACGAGCAGTACTTC	CASSYSYEQYF
TRBD2	TRBV5-1	-	TRBJ2-2	TGCGCCAGCAGCACCGGACTAGCGGGGGATTTAACGAGGGCCGGGGAGCTGTTTTTT	CASSTGLAGDLTRAGELFF
-	TRBV12-3/TRBV12-4	few	TRBJ2-2	TGTGCCAGCCAGACATATAACACCGGGGAGCTGTTTTTT	CASQTYNTGELFF
TRBD1	TRBV4-2	-	TRBJ2-5	TGTGCCAGCAGCCGCTTTACGGGGACAGGGGGCGTAGAGACCCAGTACTTC	CASSRFTGTGGVETQYF
-	TRBV5-1	-	TRBJ2-5	TGCGCCAGCAGCCGAGAGGTTCCGGCGCAAGAGACCCAGTACTTC	CASSREVPAQETQYF
-	TRBV28	few	TRBJ1-1	TGTGCCAGCAGTTTATGGCAGGCGAACACTGAAGCTTTCTTT	CASSLWQANTEAFF
-	TRBV6-6	-	TRBJ1-2	TGTGCCAGCAGTGCCCCACGCGTGGATCGTGGCTACACCTTC	CASSAPRVDRGYTF
-	TRBV6-5	-	TRBJ1-4	TGTGCCAGCAGTTACTCTGGTGATGAAAAACTGTTTTTT	CASSYSGDEKLFF
-	TRBV5-8	-	TRBJ2-7	TGTGCCAGCAGCAGGCCACCGGGGATCTACGAGCAGTACTTC	CASSRPPGIYEQYF
TRBD1	TRBV6-6	-	TRBJ1-5	TGTGCCAGCAGTTACTGGCAGGGGGATCAGCCCCAGCATTTT	CASSYWQGDQPQHF
-	TRBV5-3	few	TRBJ2-3	TGTGCCAGAAGCTCTACAGAATTCACAGATACGCAGTATTTT	CARSSTEFTDTQYF
-	TRBV7-9	few	TRBJ1-3	TGTGCCAGCAGCTCCCCCCCCGACAGATCTGGAAACACCATATATTTT	CASSSPPDRSGNTIYF
-	TRBV6-5	-	TRBJ1-5	TGTGCCAGCAGTTACGCGAGGGGGTATGGGCCCCAGCATTTT	CASSYARGYGPQHF
TRBD2	TRBV28	once	TRBJ2-7	TGTGCCAGCAGTTCCTATCGAGCGGGGGGGTCCTACGAGCAGTACTTC	CASSSYRAGGSYEQYF
-	TRBV14	-	TRBJ1-3	TGTGCCAGCAGCCAAAGGAACTCTGGAAACACCATATATTTT	CASSQRNSGNTIYF
TRBD1	TRBV19	-	TRBJ2-2	TGTGCCAGTAGTATTGTGTTATGGGGAGACAGGGGTTTCCCCGGGGAGCTGTTTTTT	CASSIVLWGDRGFPGELFF
-	TRBV27	-	TRBJ2-6	TGTGCCAGCAGTTTATCTCTGGGTAGCTCTGGGGCCAACGTCCTGACTTTC	CASSLSLGSSGANVLTF
-	TRBV29-1	-	TRBJ2-1	TGCAGCGTTGAATACGGGGACCTCTGGGGGAACAATGAGCAGTTCTTC	CSVEYGDLWGNNEQFF
-	TRBV9	few	TRBJ2-7	TGTGCCAGCAGCGAGGGCTGGGGCGAGCAGTACTTC	CASSEGWGEQYF
TRBD1	TRBV27	-	TRBJ2-1	TGTGCCAGCAGTTTGAGGGGACAGGGTAACTCCTACAATGAGCAGTTCTTC	CASSLRGQGNSYNEQFF
TRBD1	TRBV4-1	-	TRBJ2-7	TGCGCCAGCAGCCACCCCTTTGTGCCGGGACAGGGAAGGTACGAGCAGTACTTC	CASSHPFVPGQGRYEQYF
-	TRBV20-1	once	TRBJ1-2	TGCAGTGCTACAGCTAACTATGGCTACACCTTC	CSATANYGYTF
TRBD2	TRBV7-6	-	TRBJ2-5	TGTGCCAGCAGCTTAGGCTCTAGCGGGGGGGAGACCCAGTACTTC	CASSLGSSGGETQYF
-	TRBV18	-	TRBJ2-2	TGTGCCAGCTCATCTTCAGGGCGCACCGGGGAGCTGTTTTTT	CASSSSGRTGELFF
-	TRBV27	-	TRBJ2-7	TGTGCCAGCAGTTTTCGACAGAGTACCTACGAGCAGTACTTC	CASSFRQSTYEQYF
-	TRBV6-5	-	TRBJ2-7	TGTGCCAGCAGGTACGGGAACCAGGGTTCCGACGAGCAGTACTTC	CASRYGNQGSDEQYF
TRBD2	TRBV11-2	-	TRBJ2-7	TGTGCCAGCAGCTCCCGAAGCGGGGGCCCCTACGAGCAGTACTTC	CASSSRSGGPYEQYF
TRBD1	TRBV28	-	TRBJ1-1	TGTGCCAGCAGTTTTGACAGGGAAATACCGAAAGGTGCTTTCTTT	CASSFDREIPKGAFF
TRBD2	TRBV7-9	-	TRBJ2-3	TGTGCCAGCAGTATTAGCGGGGGGGCGTTAACGCAGTATTTT	CASSISGGALTQYF
TRBD2	TRBV7-3	-	TRBJ2-3	TGTGCCAGCAGCTCTCAACCTCTAGCGGGCGGAGATACGCAGTATTTT	CASSSQPLAGGDTQYF
TRBD1	TRBV27	-	TRBJ1-6	TGTGCCAGCAGTTTGGGAGGGGGCTCACCCCTCCACTTT	CASSLGGGSPLHF
-	TRBV5-1	-	TRBJ2-2	TGCGCCAGCAGCGACGGCTCTGGCGGGGAGCTGTTTTTT	CASSDGSGGELFF
TRBD1	TRBV19	-	TRBJ1-1	TGTGCCAGTAGTACCCGACAGGGGAACACTGAAGCTTTCTTT	CASSTRQGNTEAFF
TRBD2	TRBV27	-	TRBJ2-7	TGTGCCAGCAGTTTTAGAGCTAGCGGGGACGAGCAGTACTTC	CASSFRASGDEQYF
-	TRBV5-4	-	TRBJ1-1	TGTGCCAGCAGCTCGTCCGGCCCCCAGCCTGAAGCTTTCTTT	CASSSSGPQPEAFF
TRBD1	TRBV2	-	TRBJ2-1	TGTGCGGGGTGGGACAGGGTCAATGAGCAGTTCTTC	CAGWDRVNEQFF
TRBD1	TRBV5-1	-	TRBJ2-1	TGCGCCAGCAGCCTGGGACAGGGGCCGGGTGAGCAGTTCTTC	CASSLGQGPGEQFF
TRBD1	TRBV9	-	TRBJ1-6	TGTGCCAGCAGCGTAGGACACAGGGGAAATAATTCACCCCTCCACTTT	CASSVGHRGNNSPLHF
-	TRBV28	-	TRBJ2-7	TGTGCCAGCAGTCGCGCCTACGAGCAGTACTTC	CASSRAYEQYF
-	TRBV2	-	TRBJ1-2	TGTGCCAGCAGTGAAGAGGGCTCCTATGGCTACACCTTC	CASSEEGSYGYTF
TRBD1	TRBV28	-	TRBJ2-7	TGTGCCAGCAGTTCCGGGACAGGGGGCTACGAGCAGTACTTC	CASSSGTGGYEQYF
-	TRBV24-1	-	TRBJ1-5	TGTGCCACCAGTGTGACGGAGAGCAATCAGCCCCAGCATTTT	CATSVTESNQPQHF
TRBD1	TRBV28	-	TRBJ1-5	TGTGCCAGCAGACCACAGGGGGCGAGCAATCAGCCCCAGCATTTT	CASRPQGASNQPQHF
-	TRBV19	many	TRBJ2-1	TGTGCCAGTAGTATAGCCCGGGGGGCAGGCTACAATGAGCAGTTCTTC	CASSIARGAGYNEQFF
TRBD1	TRBV18	-	TRBJ1-4	TGTGCCAGCTCACCAACGGGCCCGGGACAGGGGTACGAAAAACTGTTTTTT	CASSPTGPGQGYEKLFF